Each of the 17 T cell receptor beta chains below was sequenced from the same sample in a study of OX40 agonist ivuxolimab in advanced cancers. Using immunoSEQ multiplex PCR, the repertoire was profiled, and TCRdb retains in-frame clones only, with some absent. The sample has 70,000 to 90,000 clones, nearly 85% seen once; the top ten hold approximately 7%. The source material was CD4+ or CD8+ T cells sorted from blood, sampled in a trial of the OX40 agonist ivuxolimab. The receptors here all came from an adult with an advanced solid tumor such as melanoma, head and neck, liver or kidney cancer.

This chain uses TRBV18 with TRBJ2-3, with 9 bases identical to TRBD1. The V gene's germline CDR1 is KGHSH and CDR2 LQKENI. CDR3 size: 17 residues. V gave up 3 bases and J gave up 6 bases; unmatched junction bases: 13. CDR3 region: CASSPAGRTGAMDTQYF. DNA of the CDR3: TGTGCCAGCTCACCGGCGGGGAGGACAGGGGCTATGGATACGCAGTATTTT.

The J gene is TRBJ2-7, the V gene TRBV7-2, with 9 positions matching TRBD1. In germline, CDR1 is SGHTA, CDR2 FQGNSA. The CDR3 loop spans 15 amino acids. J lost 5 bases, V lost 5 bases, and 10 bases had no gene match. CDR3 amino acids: CASSPQAGTGHEQYF. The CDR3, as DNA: TGTGCCAGCAGCCCGCAGGCGGGGACAGGGCACGAGCAGTACTTC.

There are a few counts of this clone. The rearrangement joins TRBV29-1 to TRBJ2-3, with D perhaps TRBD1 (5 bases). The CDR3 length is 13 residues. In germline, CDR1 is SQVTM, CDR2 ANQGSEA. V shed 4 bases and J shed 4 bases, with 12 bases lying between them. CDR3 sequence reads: CSVVGQVADTQYF. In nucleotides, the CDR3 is TGCAGCGTTGTGGGGCAGGTTGCAGATACGCAGTATTTT.

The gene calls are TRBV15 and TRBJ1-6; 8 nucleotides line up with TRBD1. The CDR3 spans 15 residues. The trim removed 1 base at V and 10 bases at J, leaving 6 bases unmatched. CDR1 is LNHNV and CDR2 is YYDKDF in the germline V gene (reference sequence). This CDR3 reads CATSRAGTGESPLHF. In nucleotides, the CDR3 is TGTGCCACCAGCAGAGCCGGGACAGGAGAATCACCCCTCCACTTT.

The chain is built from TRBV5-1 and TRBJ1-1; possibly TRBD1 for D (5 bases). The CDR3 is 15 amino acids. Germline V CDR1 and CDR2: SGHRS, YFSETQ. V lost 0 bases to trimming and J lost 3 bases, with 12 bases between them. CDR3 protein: CASSLVPGVDTEAFF. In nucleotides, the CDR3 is TGCGCCAGCAGCTTGGTTCCGGGGGTGGACACTGAAGCTTTCTTT.

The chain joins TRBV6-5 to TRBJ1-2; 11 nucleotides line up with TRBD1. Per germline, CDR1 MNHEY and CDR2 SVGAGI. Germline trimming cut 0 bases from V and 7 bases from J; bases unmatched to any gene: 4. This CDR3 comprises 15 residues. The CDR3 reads CASSYSRTGGGGYTF. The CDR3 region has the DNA TGTGCCAGCAGTTACTCTAGGACAGGGGGCGGTGGCTACACCTTC.

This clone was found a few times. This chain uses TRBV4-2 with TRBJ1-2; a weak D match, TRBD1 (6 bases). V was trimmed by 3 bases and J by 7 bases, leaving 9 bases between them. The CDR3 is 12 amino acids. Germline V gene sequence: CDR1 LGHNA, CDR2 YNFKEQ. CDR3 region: CASSQPGAGYTF. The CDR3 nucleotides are TGTGCCAGCAGCCAGCCAGGGGCTGGCTACACCTTC.

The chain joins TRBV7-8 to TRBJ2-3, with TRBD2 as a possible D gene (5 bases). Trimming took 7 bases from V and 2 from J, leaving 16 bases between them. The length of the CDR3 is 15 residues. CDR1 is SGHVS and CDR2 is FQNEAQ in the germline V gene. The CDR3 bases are TGTGCCAGCACCCCTGAGCGGCAGGCCACAGATACGCAGTATTTT. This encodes CASTPERQATDTQYF.

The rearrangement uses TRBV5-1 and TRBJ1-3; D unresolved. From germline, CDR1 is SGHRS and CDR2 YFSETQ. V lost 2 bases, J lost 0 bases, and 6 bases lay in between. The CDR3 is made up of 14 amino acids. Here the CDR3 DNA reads TGCGCCAGCAGCTTTGAGAGCTCTGGAAACACCATATATTTT. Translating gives CASSFESSGNTIYF.

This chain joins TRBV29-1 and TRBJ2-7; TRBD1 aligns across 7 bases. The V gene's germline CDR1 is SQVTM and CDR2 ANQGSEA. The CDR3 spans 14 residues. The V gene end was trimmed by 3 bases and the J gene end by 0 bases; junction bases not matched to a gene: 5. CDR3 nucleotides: TGCAGCGTTGAGAGGGACAGCAACTCCTACGAGCAGTACTTC. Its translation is CSVERDSNSYEQYF.

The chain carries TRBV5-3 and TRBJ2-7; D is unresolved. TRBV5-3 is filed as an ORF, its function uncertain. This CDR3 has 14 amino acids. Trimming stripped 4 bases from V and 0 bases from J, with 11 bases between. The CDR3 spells CARSGPVSSYEQYF. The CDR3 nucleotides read TGTGCCAGAAGCGGTCCCGTGAGCTCCTACGAGCAGTACTTC.

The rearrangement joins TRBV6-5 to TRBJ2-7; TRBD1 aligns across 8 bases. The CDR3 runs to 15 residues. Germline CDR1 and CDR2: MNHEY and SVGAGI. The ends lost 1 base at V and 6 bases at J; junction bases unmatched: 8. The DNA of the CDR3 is TGTGCCAGCAGTTACTTAGGGACAGGTTTTGTCGAGCAGTACTTC. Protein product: CASSYLGTGFVEQYF.

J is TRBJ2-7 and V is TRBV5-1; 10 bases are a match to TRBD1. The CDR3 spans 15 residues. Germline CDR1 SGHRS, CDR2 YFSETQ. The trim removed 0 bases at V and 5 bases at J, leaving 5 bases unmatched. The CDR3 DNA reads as TGCGCCAGCAGCTTGGCCCCGGGACAGGGGAACGAGCAGTACTTC. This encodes CASSLAPGQGNEQYF.

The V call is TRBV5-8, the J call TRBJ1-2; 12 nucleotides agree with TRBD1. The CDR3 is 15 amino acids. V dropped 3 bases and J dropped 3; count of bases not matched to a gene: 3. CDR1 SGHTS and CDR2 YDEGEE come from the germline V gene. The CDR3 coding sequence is TGTGCCAGCAGCTCGGGGACAGGGGGCGACTATGGCTACACCTTC. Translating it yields CASSSGTGGDYGYTF.

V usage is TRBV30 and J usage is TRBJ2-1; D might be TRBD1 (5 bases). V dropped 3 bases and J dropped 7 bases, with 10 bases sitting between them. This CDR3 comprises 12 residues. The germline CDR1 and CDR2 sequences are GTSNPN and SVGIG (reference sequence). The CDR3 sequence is CAWRGDGNEQFF. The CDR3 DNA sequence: TGTGCCTGGAGAGGGGATGGTAATGAGCAGTTCTTC.

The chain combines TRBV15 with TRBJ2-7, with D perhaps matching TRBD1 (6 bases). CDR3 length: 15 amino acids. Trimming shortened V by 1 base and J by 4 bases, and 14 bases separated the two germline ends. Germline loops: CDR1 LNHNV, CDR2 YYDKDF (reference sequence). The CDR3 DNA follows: TGTGCCACCAGCAGAGGCCGGGACACCCGATACGAGCAGTACTTC. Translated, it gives CATSRGRDTRYEQYF.

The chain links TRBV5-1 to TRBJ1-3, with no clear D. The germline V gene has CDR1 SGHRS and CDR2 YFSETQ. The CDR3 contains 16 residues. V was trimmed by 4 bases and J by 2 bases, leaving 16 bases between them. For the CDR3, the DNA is TGCGCCAGCAGCCCAACGTTGGGATCAACTGGAAACACCATATATTTT. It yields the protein CASSPTLGSTGNTIYF.